Listed here are 4 T cell receptor beta chains from one sample, sequenced in a study of T cells in women clearing cervical HPV infection. Generated by immunoSEQ multiplex PCR, the TCRdb table keeps only in-frame clones and is missing some. The repertoire table contains about 22,000 clones. Material: blood buffy coat. The receptors come from a woman between 18 and 69 years old with a cervical HPV16 infection that either progressed to CIN3+ or cleared (not recorded which).

A word on this clone: The read comes to an end 3 residues before the CDR3 does, leaving the germline J gene to fill in the end. The chain couples TRBV19 to TRBJ1-5; 7 positions agree with TRBD1. With V trimmed by 6 bases and J by 5 bases, 7 bases remained unmatched. This CDR3 is built from 14 residues. Germline CDR1 and CDR2: LNHDA and SQIVND (reference sequence). This chain's CDR3 is CASSVRDSHQPQHF. The part of the CDR3 DNA that was read is TGTGCCAGTAGCGTCCGGGACAGCCATCAGCCC.

A note on this clone: The read falls 3 residues short of the CDR3 end, and the missing part is taken from the germline J gene. The chain is built from TRBV2 and TRBJ1-1; D is perhaps TRBD1 (5 bases). V lost 3 bases to trimming and J lost 0 bases, with 11 bases between them. The CDR3 has 15 residues. Germline CDR1 is SNHLY and CDR2 is FYNNEI. The sequenced part of the CDR3 DNA is TGTGCCAGCAGTGAGAGGCAGGGATTGAACACTGAA. Amino acids: CASSERQGLNTE. In full, the CDR3 is CASSERQGLNTEAFF. Together with reference TRBV2 and TRBJ1-1, the CDR3 gives the full variable domain: EPEVTQTPSHQVTQMGQEVILRCVPISNHLYFYWYRQILGQKVEFLVSFYNNEISEKSEIFDDQFSVERPDGSNFTLKIRSTKLEDSAMYFCASSERQGLNTEAFFGQGTRLTVV.

In regard to this clone: The CDR3 is cut off 3 residues early in the read; its end comes from the germline J gene. The V and J genes are TRBV7-2 and TRBJ2-5; a weak D match, TRBD1 (6 bases). V was pared by 1 base and J by 1 base, with 7 bases between. CDR3 length: 14 amino acids. Per germline, CDR1 SGHTA and CDR2 FQGNSA. Partial CDR3 DNA: TGTGCCAGCAGCTTAGGGGGGCCCCAAGAGACC. It codes for CASSLGGPQET. The full CDR3 reads CASSLGGPQETQYF.

To note about this clone: The read ends 3 residues before the CDR3 terminus; that terminus is restored from the germline J gene. The chain links TRBV5-1 to TRBJ1-1; D not certain. This CDR3 comprises 16 residues. The ends were cut back, 3 bases at V and 3 bases at J, with 18 bases in the middle. Germline assignment: CDR1 SGHRS and CDR2 YFSETQ. This chain's CDR3 is CASSSAGGVVDTEAFF. The sequenced part of the CDR3 DNA is TGCGCCAGCAGCTCTGCCGGCGGAGTCGTGGACACTGAA.